The 21 T cell receptor beta chains below were found in one sample sequenced in a study of Graves' ophthalmopathy and Graves' hyperthyroidism. RNA transcripts provided the template for amplifying TCR beta CDR3 regions. HTBI primers primed a first-round RT-PCR, and a second-round multiplex PCR followed. Via MiXCR, TCRdb re-called the multiplex PCR reads, giving one row per CDR3 protein. The sample lists around 1,000,000 distinct CDR3 sequences, about 40% seen once, with 11% in the top ten. Sequenced: peripheral blood or thyroid tissue (not recorded which). These receptor sequences come from an adult man with Graves' hyperthyroidism.

At least ten counts were recorded for this clonotype. The chain has TRBV20-1 and TRBJ1-5, with 9 bases identical to TRBD1. The germline CDR1 and CDR2 sequences are DFQATT and SNEGSKA (reference sequence). The CDR3 length is 14 residues. J was trimmed by 6 bases and V by 6 bases; bases with no gene match: 9. The CDR3 is CSATGTGLRQPQHF. CDR3 DNA: TGCAGTGCAACCGGGACAGGGCTCCGTCAGCCCCAGCATTTT.

The genes are TRBV7-8 and TRBJ1-5, with D uncertain. The CDR3 consists of 14 residues. V was shortened by 11 bases and J by 5 bases, with 19 bases between the two germline ends. Germline assignment: CDR1 SGHVS and CDR2 FQNEAQ. The CDR3, as DNA: TGTGCCTGGAGTGTGGGGAGCTGGGATCAGCCCCAGCATTTT. It codes for CAWSVGSWDQPQHF. Full variable domain (rest looked up from reference TRBV7-8 and TRBJ1-5): GAGVSQSPRYKVAKRGQDVALRCDPISGHVSLFWYQQALGQGPEFLTYFQNEAQLDKSGLPSDRFFAERPEGSVSTLKIQRTQQEDSAVYLCAWSVGSWDQPQHFGDGTRLSIL.

This chain links TRBV12-3 or TRBV12-4 with TRBJ1-5; unclear D gene. The V gene lost 3 bases and the J gene lost 1 base, with 10 bases spanning the gap. The CDR3 extends over 15 amino acids. The CDR3 region is CASSFSRGSNQPQHF. DNA of the CDR3: TGTGCCAGCAGTTTCTCTCGGGGAAGCAATCAGCCCCAGCATTTT.

The chain recombines TRBV7-2 with TRBJ1-1; 8 nucleotides match TRBD1. CDR1 is SGHTA, CDR2 FQGNSA, per germline. CDR3 length: 13 amino acids. J lost 1 base, V lost 8 bases, and 3 bases had no gene match. CDR3 in DNA: TGTGCCAGCTCGGGACAGGCGAACACTGAAGCTTTCTTT. This codes for CASSGQANTEAFF.

This chain links TRBV5-1 with TRBJ2-5; D unclear. Trimming shortened V by 1 base and J by 2 bases, and 12 bases separated the two germline ends. The germline V gene encodes CDR1 SGHRS and CDR2 YFSETQ. The length of the CDR3 is 15 residues. CDR3 region: CASSLTGLPQETQYF. DNA of the CDR3: TGCGCCAGCAGCTTGACCGGTCTACCACAAGAGACCCAGTACTTC. The entire variable domain, with the rest obtained from reference TRBV5-1 and TRBJ2-5, is as follows: KAGVTQTPRYLIKTRGQQVTLSCSPISGHRSVSWYQQTPGQGLQFLFEYFSETQRNKGNFPGRFSGRQFSNSRSEMNVSTLELGDSALYLCASSLTGLPQETQYFGPGTRLLVL.

There are a few counts of this clonotype. The CDR3: CASSSTRGFNEKLFF. CDR3 sequence (DNA): TGTGCCAGCAGTTCTACTAGAGGTTTTAACGAAAAACTGTTTTTT. This chain connects TRBV12-3 or TRBV12-4 to TRBJ1-4; D uncertain. The CDR3 extends over 15 amino acids. Trimming left V 4 bases short and J 8 bases short, with 17 bases between.

This clonotype was picked up many times. V usage is TRBV19 and J usage is TRBJ1-4; D unresolved. Looked up from germline, CDR1 is LNHDA and CDR2 is SQIVND (reference sequence). V shed 3 bases and J shed 5 bases, with 10 bases lying between them. The CDR3 spans 14 residues. CDR3 residues: CASSIAVVNEKLFF. In DNA form, the CDR3 reads TGTGCCAGTAGTATTGCAGTGGTAAATGAAAAACTGTTTTTT.

This chain uses TRBV15 with TRBJ2-7; a weak D match, TRBD1 (7 bases). Germline lookup yields CDR1 LNHNV and CDR2 YYDKDF (reference sequence). The CDR3 consists of 14 residues. The V end was cut by 1 base, the J end by 5 bases, with 12 bases between. CDR3: CATSRGQGGHEQYF. As DNA, the CDR3 is TGTGCCACCAGCAGAGGTCAGGGGGGCCACGAGCAGTACTTC.

The J gene is TRBJ1-5, the V gene TRBV10-3; D gene unclear. This CDR3 comprises 14 residues. Per the germline V gene, CDR1 is ENHRY and CDR2 is SYGVKD. V dropped 0 bases and J dropped 13 bases, with 16 bases sitting between them. CDR3: CAISESLEARYQHF. DNA of the CDR3: TGTGCCATCAGTGAGTCGTTAGAGGCAAGGTATCAGCATTTT.

This rearrangement joins TRBV10-3 to TRBJ2-5; weak D call: TRBD2 (6 bases). The CDR3 has 16 amino acids. Per the germline V gene, CDR1 is ENHRY and CDR2 is SYGVKD. Trimming took off 2 bases at V and 5 bases at J, with 18 bases between the two ends. CDR3: CAISEPVARREETQYF. In DNA form, the CDR3 reads TGTGCCATCAGTGAGCCCGTGGCACGCCGGGAGGAGACCCAGTACTTC.

This clonotype was seen at least ten times. J is TRBJ1-2 and V is TRBV7-9; TRBD1 matches 11 bases. The V gene's germline CDR1 is SEHNR and CDR2 FQNEAQ (reference sequence). The CDR3 has 14 amino acids. V gave up 5 bases and J gave up 7 bases; unmatched junction bases: 6. In DNA form, the CDR3 reads TGTGCCAGCAGCCAAGAGGACAGGGGGCTTGGCTACACCTTC. Amino acid sequence: CASSQEDRGLGYTF.

This clonotype was observed a handful of times. The rearrangement uses TRBV20-1 and TRBJ1-5; no clear D. The length of the CDR3 is 14 residues. In germline, CDR1 is DFQATT, CDR2 SNEGSKA (reference sequence). The V end was cut by 0 bases, the J end by 7 bases, with 13 bases between. CDR3 residues: CSAREGLGAQPQHF. DNA of the CDR3: TGCAGTGCTAGAGAAGGGTTGGGTGCCCAGCCCCAGCATTTT.

This sequence joins TRBV15 and TRBJ2-5; the D gene is possibly TRBD1 (6 bases). V was shortened by 0 bases and J by 5 bases, with 22 bases between the two germline ends. CDR3 length: 18 amino acids. In germline, CDR1 is LNHNV, CDR2 YYDKDF (reference sequence). CDR3 region: CATSRDSNTGTDRETQYF. DNA of the CDR3: TGTGCCACCAGCAGAGATTCGAATACAGGGACCGATAGGGAGACCCAGTACTTC.

This clonotype was seen only a few times. This chain connects TRBV7-9 to TRBJ1-1; D not certain. The CDR3 is 17 residues long. The V end lost 3 bases, the J end lost 1 base, and 18 bases lay between the germline ends. CDR1 is SEHNR, CDR2 FQNEAQ, per germline (reference sequence). The CDR3 bases are TGTGCCAGCAGCTTGGTTACACTTTGGATACCGAACACTGAAGCTTTCTTT. Residues: CASSLVTLWIPNTEAFF.

At least ten counts were recorded for this clonotype. This chain joins TRBV20-1 and TRBJ1-4; 9 nucleotides match TRBD1. CDR1 is DFQATT, CDR2 SNEGSKA, per germline (reference sequence). This CDR3 contains 15 residues. V was pared by 3 bases and J by 7 bases, with 9 bases of the junction left unmatched. The CDR3 protein is CSASDRGSLTEKLFF. The CDR3 region has the DNA TGCAGTGCTAGCGACAGGGGGAGCCTAACTGAAAAACTGTTTTTT.

The chain carries TRBV20-1 and TRBJ1-4, with a tentative D call TRBD1 (5 bases). Germline assignment: CDR1 DFQATT and CDR2 SNEGSKA (reference sequence). The V and J ends lost 6 bases and 4 bases respectively, with 15 bases between them. The CDR3 is 14 residues long. The CDR3 DNA reads as TGCAGTGCCCTCCAGGGAAGGCATAATGAAAAACTGTTTTTT. Amino acid sequence: CSALQGRHNEKLFF.

The chain recombines TRBV10-2 with TRBJ2-7, with no clear D. V lost 1 base and J 4 bases, leaving 11 bases between the germline ends. There are 14 residues in the CDR3. Germline values: CDR1 WSHSY, CDR2 SAAADI. CDR3 sequence: CASSEFRHRYEQYF. The CDR3 DNA follows: TGCGCCAGCAGTGAGTTCAGGCACAGATACGAGCAGTACTTC.

The genes are TRBV5-1 and TRBJ2-7; a possible D gene is TRBD2 (6 bases). Germline values: CDR1 SGHRS, CDR2 YFSETQ. V lost 0 bases, J lost 0 bases, and 10 bases lay in between. The CDR3 runs to 15 residues. CDR3 amino acids: CASSLDGGSSYEQYF. The DNA for the CDR3 is TGCGCCAGCAGCTTGGATGGGGGGAGCTCCTACGAGCAGTACTTC.

This clonotype came up once. V gene TRBV29-1 combines with J gene TRBJ1-1, with 8 bases fitting TRBD1. The trim removed 5 bases at V and 1 base at J, leaving 6 bases unmatched. This CDR3 region has 14 residues. Germline CDR1 SQVTM, CDR2 ANQGSEA. CDR3 region: CSVSTGGRNTEAFF. CDR3 bases: TGCAGCGTTTCAACAGGGGGTAGGAACACTGAAGCTTTCTTT.

This rearrangement joins TRBV4-1 to TRBJ1-1, with D possibly matching TRBD1 (6 bases). The length of the CDR3 is 13 residues. CDR1 is MGHRA and CDR2 is YSYEKL in the germline V gene. The germline V and J ends were trimmed by 0 bases and 5 bases, with 7 bases remaining between them. CDR3 coding DNA: TGCGCCAGCAGCCAAGAAGGGGGTACTGAAGCTTTCTTT. Protein sequence: CASSQEGGTEAFF.

This clonotype was recorded at least ten times. V and J are TRBV7-9 and TRBJ1-1, with D hard to call. Germline CDR1 SEHNR, CDR2 FQNEAQ (reference sequence). The CDR3 loop spans 13 amino acids. Trimming removed 5 bases at V and 5 bases at J, with 12 bases between. The CDR3 DNA reads TGTGCCAGCAGCCCCGCGATCGGGACTGAAGCTTTCTTT. Protein: CASSPAIGTEAFF.